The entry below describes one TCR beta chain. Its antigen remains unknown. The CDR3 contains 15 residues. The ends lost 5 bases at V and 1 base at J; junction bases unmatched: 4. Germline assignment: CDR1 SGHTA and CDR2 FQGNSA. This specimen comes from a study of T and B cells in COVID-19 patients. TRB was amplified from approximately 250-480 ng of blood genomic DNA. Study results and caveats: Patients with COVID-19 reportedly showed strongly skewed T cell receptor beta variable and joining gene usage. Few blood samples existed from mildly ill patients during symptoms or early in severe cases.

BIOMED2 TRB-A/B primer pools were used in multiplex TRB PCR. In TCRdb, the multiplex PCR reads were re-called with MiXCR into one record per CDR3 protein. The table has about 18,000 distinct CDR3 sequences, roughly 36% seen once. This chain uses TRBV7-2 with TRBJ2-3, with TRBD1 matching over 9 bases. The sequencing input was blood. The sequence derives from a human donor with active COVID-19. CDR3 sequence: CASSDRTGGTDTQYF. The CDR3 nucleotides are TGTGCCAGCAGCGATCGGACAGGGGGCACAGATACGCAGTATTTT.